A selection of T cell receptor beta chains follows, all from one sample in a study of PD-1 blockade in classical Hodgkin lymphoma. Profiling relied on immunoSEQ multiplex PCR, and the TCRdb table lists in-frame clones only, not all of them. The data show about 13,000 clones, just under 80% seen once. The sequencing used peripheral blood mononuclear cells (PBMCs), collected at baseline. The receptor source for this set is a human donor with classical Hodgkin lymphoma. CDR3s include the opening cysteine and the closing phenylalanine or tryptophan. The D gene is left open where the match is weak. Expanded clones get a size class; other rows say once, few or many, or leave the size out.

clone_size	v_call	d_call	j_call	cdr3_aa	cdr3_nt
.	TRBV5-1	TRBD1	TRBJ1-2	CASSPGTGGHGYTF	TGCGCCAGCAGCCCAGGGACAGGGGGTCATGGCTACACCTTC
.	TRBV7-8	.	TRBJ1-6	CASSPPGGDYSPLHF	TGTGCCAGCAGCCCCCCCGGAGGGGATTACTCACCCCTCCACTTT
.	TRBV27	.	TRBJ2-1	CASSFPRGGQFF	TGTGCCAGCAGTTTCCCTCGAGGGGGGCAGTTCTTC
.	TRBV7-2	.	TRBJ2-1	CASSLVKFWLGRWEEQFF	TGTGCCAGCAGCTTAGTGAAGTTTTGGCTAGGCCGATGGGAAGAGCAGTTCTTC
.	TRBV7-9	.	TRBJ2-5	CASSPRDGETQYF	TGTGCCAGCAGCCCCCGGGACGGCGAGACCCAGTACTTC
.	TRBV7-2	.	TRBJ1-5	CASSLDSEPQHF	TGTGCCAGCAGCTTAGATTCAGAGCCCCAGCATTTT
once	TRBV6-1	.	TRBJ1-3	CATSYSSGNTIYF	TGTGCCACCTCCTACAGCTCTGGAAACACCATATATTTT
once	TRBV5-1	.	TRBJ1-2	CASSALVQSSGTF	TGCGCCAGCAGCGCACTAGTCCAGTCATCGGGGACCTTC
.	TRBV7-2	.	TRBJ2-1	CASSPIGGSYNEQFF	TGTGCCAGCAGTCCTATAGGGGGCTCCTACAATGAGCAGTTCTTC
.	TRBV5-6	TRBD1	TRBJ1-1	CASSLVDRQANTEAFF	TGTGCCAGCAGCTTGGTGGACAGGCAGGCAAACACTGAAGCTTTCTTT
.	TRBV19	TRBD1	TRBJ2-7	CASSQGDKRIYEQYF	TGTGCCAGTAGCCAGGGGGACAAAAGGATCTACGAGCAGTACTTC
.	TRBV6-1	.	TRBJ1-1	CASSDSHYTEAFF	TGTGCCAGCAGTGACAGCCACTACACTGAAGCTTTCTTT
.	TRBV6-1	.	TRBJ1-2	CASTLKVNYGYTF	TGTGCCAGCACTCTTAAGGTTAACTATGGCTACACCTTC
once	TRBV5-4	TRBD2	TRBJ2-7	CASSQAGGENEQYF	TGCGCCAGCAGCCAAGCGGGAGGCGAGAACGAGCAGTACTTC
.	TRBV19	TRBD1	TRBJ2-7	CASSITGGRNEQYF	TGTGCCAGTAGTATAACAGGGGGCAGGAACGAGCAGTACTTC
.	TRBV18	.	TRBJ2-1	CASSPHIRGEGSYNEQFF	TGTGCCAGCTCACCTCACATTCGAGGAGAAGGCTCCTACAATGAGCAGTTCTTC
few	TRBV4-2	.	TRBJ1-1	CASSQSPGQVNTEAFF	TGTGCCAGCAGCCAATCACCGGGACAAGTGAACACTGAAGCTTTCTTT
.	TRBV2	TRBD1	TRBJ1-5	CASKNRDRGQPQHF	TGTGCCAGCAAGAACCGGGACAGGGGTCAGCCCCAGCATTTT
few	TRBV7-2	.	TRBJ1-3	CASSSDGSSGNTIYF	TGTGCCAGCAGCTCCGACGGAAGCTCTGGAAACACCATATATTTT
.	TRBV9	TRBD2	TRBJ2-7	CASSGGSGRANEQYF	TGTGCCAGCAGCGGCGGTAGCGGGAGGGCCAACGAGCAGTACTTC
.	TRBV28	.	TRBJ2-3	CASSPGTFTDTQYF	TGTGCCAGCAGCCCCGGGACTTTCACAGATACGCAGTATTTT
few	TRBV29-1	.	TRBJ2-1	CSASRSGNEQFF	TGCAGCGCCTCCCGTTCGGGGAATGAGCAGTTCTTC